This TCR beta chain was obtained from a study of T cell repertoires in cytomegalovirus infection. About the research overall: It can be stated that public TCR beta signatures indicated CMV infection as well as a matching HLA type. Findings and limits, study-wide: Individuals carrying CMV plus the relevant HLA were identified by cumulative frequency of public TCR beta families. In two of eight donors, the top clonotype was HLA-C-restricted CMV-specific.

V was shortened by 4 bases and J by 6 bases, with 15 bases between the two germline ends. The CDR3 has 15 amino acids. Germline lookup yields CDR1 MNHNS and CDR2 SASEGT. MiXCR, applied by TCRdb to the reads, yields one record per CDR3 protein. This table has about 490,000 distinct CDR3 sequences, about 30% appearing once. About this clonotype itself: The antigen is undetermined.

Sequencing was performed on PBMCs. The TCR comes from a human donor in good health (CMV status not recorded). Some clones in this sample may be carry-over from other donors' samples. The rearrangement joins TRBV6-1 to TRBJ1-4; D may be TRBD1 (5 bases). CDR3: CASSGSGTADEKLFF. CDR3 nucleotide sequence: TGTGCCAGCAGTGGGTCCGGGACGGCGGATGAAAAACTGTTTTTT.